One sample yielded the 23 T cell receptor beta chains listed below, sequenced in a study of blood T cell repertoires in COVID-19. Measured with immunoSEQ multiplex PCR; TCRdb has only the in-frame clones, and not every one. The sample comprises 85,000 to 120,000 clones, about 80% of which are singletons, and just under 4.5% rests with the top ten. Input material: peripheral blood. Source of these receptors: a human donor in a cohort sampled during active COVID-19.

V and J are TRBV6-2 or TRBV6-3 and TRBJ2-3, with 8 bases fitting TRBD1. Germline CDR1 and CDR2: MNHEY and SVGEGT. The CDR3 extends over 16 amino acids. With 5 bases clipped from V and 7 bases from J, the junction kept 14 bases outside the gene matches. In DNA, the CDR3 is TGTGCCAGCAGTCCCGTAGGCGACAGGGGAATGAATACGCAGTATTTT. As protein: CASSPVGDRGMNTQYF.

CDR3 in DNA: TGTGCCATCAGTGACCACTCGAGGGGACTTAACTATGGCTACACCTTC. Its translation is CAISDHSRGLNYGYTF. J is TRBJ1-2 and V is TRBV10-3; D possibly corresponds to TRBD1 (5 bases). The CDR3 is 16 amino acids. Germline CDR1 and CDR2: ENHRY and SYGVKD. V lost 3 bases to trimming and J lost 1 base, with 15 bases between them.

The CDR3 DNA sequence: TGTGCCAGCATGGGTGGCGGGGGAAAAGAGACCCAGTACTTC. Translated, it gives CASMGGGGKETQYF. This chain links TRBV6-5 with TRBJ2-5, with 7 bases matching TRBD2. There are 14 residues in the CDR3. Germline lookup yields CDR1 MNHEY and CDR2 SVGAGI. V lost 7 bases to trimming and J lost 3 bases; unmatched junction nucleotides: 8.

This chain links TRBV11-2 with TRBJ2-5, with TRBD2 matching over 9 bases. This CDR3 is built from 17 residues. V lost 1 base and J lost 1; bases outside the gene matches: 7. CDR1 and CDR2 (germline): SGHAT, FQNNGV. DNA of the CDR3: TGTGCCAGCAGCTTAGGGCCTAGAGCGGGGGGCCAAGAGACCCAGTACTTC. Its protein product is CASSLGPRAGGQETQYF.

The V call is TRBV6-2 or TRBV6-3, the J call TRBJ1-5, with 9 bases matching TRBD1. In germline, CDR1 is MNHEY, CDR2 SVGEGT. This CDR3 has 17 amino acids. V dropped 2 bases and J dropped 5; count of bases not matched to a gene: 10. The CDR3 loop reads CASSYIRGQGTDQPQHF. As DNA, the CDR3 is TGTGCCAGCAGTTACATAAGGGGACAGGGAACCGATCAGCCCCAGCATTTT.

This clone was counted between two and nine times. V is TRBV10-3 and J is TRBJ2-5; the match to TRBD2 covers 10 bases. Germline CDR1 ENHRY, CDR2 SYGVKD. Germline trimming cut 0 bases from V and 2 bases from J; bases unmatched to any gene: 6. This CDR3 spans 17 amino acids. For the CDR3, the DNA is TGTGCCATCAGTGAGTCGGCGGCTAGCGGGGGACAAGAGACCCAGTACTTC. Residues: CAISESAASGGQETQYF.

The chain has TRBV6-4 and TRBJ1-4; D unresolved. The CDR3 spans 13 residues. V was trimmed by 11 bases and J by 5 bases, leaving 15 bases between them. Germline V gene lookup returns CDR1 MRHNA and CDR2 SNTAGT. The CDR3 sequence: CADNSSFNEKLFF. In DNA, the CDR3 is TGTGCCGACAACAGTTCTTTCAATGAAAAACTGTTTTTT.

The V and J genes are TRBV7-2 and TRBJ2-2; the match to TRBD1 covers 9 bases. The CDR3 has 16 amino acids. Germline V gives CDR1 SGHTA, CDR2 FQGNSA. The V segment lost 0 bases and the J segment 3 bases; nucleotides outside the gene matches: 2. DNA for the CDR3: TGTGCCAGCAGCTTAGCGACAGGGGGGTACACCGGGGAGCTGTTTTTT. Encoded protein: CASSLATGGYTGELFF.

This clone was detected only once. The chain combines TRBV4-2 with TRBJ2-5; D not resolved. CDR3 length: 14 amino acids. CDR1 is LGHNA and CDR2 is YNFKEQ in the germline V gene. Trimming left V 0 bases short and J 2 bases short, with 7 bases between. CDR3: CASSQDQVQETQYF. DNA of the CDR3: TGTGCCAGCAGCCAAGATCAGGTTCAAGAGACCCAGTACTTC.

This clone was seen once. V is TRBV5-6 and J is TRBJ1-2; 7 bases fit TRBD1. This CDR3 spans 15 amino acids. Germline CDR1 is SGHDT and CDR2 is YYEEEE. The junction had 5 bases not matched to a gene; V was cut back by 3 bases and J by 0 bases. CDR3 protein: CASSSRGTSNYGYTF. CDR3 bases: TGTGCCAGCAGCTCCAGGGGGACTTCTAACTATGGCTACACCTTC.

The J gene is TRBJ2-3, the V gene TRBV21-1; the DNA was not used to check the table's D call, TRBD1. TRBV21-1 constitutes a pseudogene. CDR3 length: 17 amino acids. Here the CDR3 DNA reads TGTGCCAGCAGCAAACGGCCCGGGACAGGGAACACAGATACGCAGTATTTT. It encodes CASSKRPGTGNTDTQYF.

J is TRBJ2-2 and V is TRBV3-1 (or the pseudogene TRBV3-2); 7 bases align to TRBD2. With 5 bases clipped from V and 5 bases from J, the junction kept 8 bases outside the gene matches. The length of the CDR3 is 15 residues. CDR1 is LGHDT, CDR2 YNNKEL, per germline (reference sequence). Written as DNA, the CDR3 is TGTGCCAGCAGCAGAAAGTGGGGGGGGACCGGGGAGCTGTTTTTT. Translation gives CASSRKWGGTGELFF.

The chain recombines TRBV19 with TRBJ1-3; 12 nucleotides agree with TRBD1. V dropped 6 bases and J dropped 2; count of bases not matched to a gene: 2. Germline values: CDR1 LNHDA, CDR2 SQIVND (reference sequence). CDR3 length equals 15 residues. The CDR3 loop reads CASSWDRGPGNTIYF. The CDR3 nucleotides are TGTGCCAGTAGCTGGGACAGGGGGCCTGGAAACACCATATATTTT.

V and J are TRBV28 and TRBJ2-7; 8 bases match TRBD1. This CDR3 region has 14 residues. Trimming took 6 bases from V and 0 from J; bases not matched to a gene: 4. Germline V CDR1 and CDR2: MDHEN, SYDVKM. CDR3 loop: CASRGTGYSYEQYF. The CDR3 nucleotides read TGTGCCAGCAGGGGGACAGGTTACTCCTACGAGCAGTACTTC.

The chain couples TRBV5-4 to TRBJ2-3, with 8 positions matching TRBD1. This CDR3 has 15 residues. Germline assignment: CDR1 SGHNT and CDR2 YYREEE (reference sequence). V was clipped by 4 bases and J by 3 bases; unmatched bases: 7. This CDR3 reads CASSLDRVETDTQYF. The CDR3 coding sequence is TGTGCCAGCAGCCTGGACAGGGTGGAAACAGATACGCAGTATTTT. The full variable domain, in which reference TRBV5-4 and TRBJ2-3 provide the parts outside the CDR3, is ETGVTQSPTHLIKTRGQQVTLRCSSQSGHNTVSWYQQALGQGPQFIFQYYREEENGRGNFPPRFSGLQFPNYSSELNVNALELDDSALYLCASSLDRVETDTQYFGPGTRLTVL.

The chain links TRBV5-4 to TRBJ2-7, with TRBD1 as a possible D gene (6 bases). The CDR3 loop spans 15 amino acids. Trimming cost V 0 bases and J 1 base, with 11 bases left between them. Germline CDR1 and CDR2: SGHNT and YYREEE (reference sequence). CDR3 amino acids: CASSLVGTRSYEQYF. CDR3 nucleotides: TGTGCCAGCAGCTTGGTGGGGACAAGGTCCTACGAGCAGTACTTC.

This chain links TRBV11-1 with TRBJ2-1; TRBD2 agrees at 8 bases. Trimming cost V 5 bases and J 1 base; bases outside gene matches: 4. Germline CDR1 and CDR2: SGHAT and FQDESV (reference sequence). This CDR3 contains 15 residues. The CDR3 DNA is TGTGCCAGCAGCCGCGAGCGGGGGTCCTACAATGAGCAGTTCTTC. Amino acid sequence: CASSRERGSYNEQFF.

This clone has more than one count but fewer than ten. The chain combines TRBV9 with TRBJ2-5, with D unclear. Germline values: CDR1 SGDLS, CDR2 YYNGEE. The germline V and J ends were trimmed by 0 bases and 4 bases, with 10 bases remaining between them. This CDR3 has 14 amino acids. The CDR3 DNA follows: TGTGCCAGCAGCGTAGGTCCTTCTTCAGAGACCCAGTACTTC. It specifies CASSVGPSSETQYF.

V gene TRBV10-3 combines with J gene TRBJ2-1; a weak D match, TRBD2 (6 bases). Germline assignment: CDR1 ENHRY and CDR2 SYGVKD. V lost 2 bases, J lost 9 bases, and 14 bases lay in between. This CDR3 has 14 amino acids. CDR3 DNA: TGTGCCATCAGTGAGGCGGGGTGGGAATCTGAGCAGTTCTTC. As protein: CAISEAGWESEQFF.

The chain links TRBV6-2 or TRBV6-3 to TRBJ1-2; no firm D call. The germline V gene encodes CDR1 MNHEY and CDR2 SVGEGT. The CDR3 length is 15 residues. Trimming stripped 4 bases from V and 3 bases from J, with 15 bases between. The DNA of the CDR3 is TGTGCCAGCAGTTCCGGACGGGCGGGAGACTATGGCTACACCTTC. As protein: CASSSGRAGDYGYTF.

V gene TRBV4-2 combines with J gene TRBJ2-3, with TRBD2 matching 9 bases. V shed 3 bases, J shed 0 bases, and the junction held 4 bases outside the gene matches. There are 16 residues in the CDR3. Germline V lookup: CDR1 LGHNA, CDR2 YNFKEQ. The CDR3 here is CASSQLAGLSTDTQYF. In nucleotides, the CDR3 is TGTGCCAGCAGCCAGCTAGCGGGACTTAGCACAGATACGCAGTATTTT.

This chain joins TRBV7-6 and TRBJ2-2; TRBD2 is a possible D gene (5 bases). Germline CDR1 SGHVS, CDR2 FNYEAQ. The CDR3 has 18 residues. V dropped 0 bases and J dropped 4 bases, with 18 bases sitting between them. The CDR3 is CASSLAFRSSEGTGELFF. The CDR3 nucleotides are TGTGCCAGCAGCTTAGCGTTCCGGTCCTCCGAGGGCACCGGGGAGCTGTTTTTT.

The chain recombines TRBV18 with TRBJ1-3; TRBD1 is a possible D gene (5 bases). V was shortened by 3 bases and J by 2 bases, with 14 bases between the two germline ends. The germline V gene encodes CDR1 KGHSH and CDR2 LQKENI. The CDR3 has 16 amino acids. Here the CDR3 DNA reads TGTGCCAGCTCACCTCCAGGCAGGGCGACTGGAAACACCATATATTTT. Amino acid sequence: CASSPPGRATGNTIYF.